The sequence of this TCR beta chain was determined in a study of control samples from healthy donors and cancer patients. The assay was immunoSEQ multiplex PCR, and TCRdb's table has in-frame clones only and misses some. The repertoire holds tens of thousands of clones, with about 94% as singletons. The CDR3 has 13 residues. V dropped 5 bases and J dropped 6 bases, with 12 bases sitting between them. Germline CDR1 reads MNHEY; CDR2 reads SVGEGT. The rearrangement links TRBV6-2 or TRBV6-3 to TRBJ2-3, with no clear D. The clonotype was recovered from a woman in her fifties or sixties with head and neck cancer. The material sequenced was PBMCs. The CDR3 DNA is TGTGCCAGCAGTACCGGCCCTTCCGATACGCAGTATTTT. It specifies CASSTGPSDTQYF.